The sequence of this TCR beta chain was determined in a study of shared clonotypes between healthy human individuals. Across the study: Those who served as donors were two women and three men between the ages of 18 and 49.

Measured with immunoSEQ multiplex PCR; TCRdb has only the in-frame clones, and not every one. The sample has around 940,000 clones, 76% seen once. Donors, without exception, were Caucasian adults residing in Nashville, Tennessee. CD4+ cells underwent separation, giving CD45RA+ naive and CD45RA-negative memory subsets. Overall study findings and caveats: Sequencing of the sorted subsets was shown by rarefaction to be incomplete despite large depth.

This clone appeared a single time. Its target is unknown. The receptor was derived from a man younger than 35 in good health. Sequenced input: memory CD4+ T cells sorted from blood. Sample subset: CD45RA-negative fraction.

CDR3 nucleotides: TGTGCCAGCAGTTTACAGGGTGCAGAGCAGTACTTC. Residues: CASSLQGAEQYF. The chain has TRBV6-6 and TRBJ2-7; a possible D gene is TRBD1 (6 bases). The CDR3 is 12 amino acids. Trimming took off 4 bases at V and 7 bases at J, with 11 bases between the two ends. CDR1 and CDR2 from the germline V gene are MNHNY and SVGAGI (reference sequence).